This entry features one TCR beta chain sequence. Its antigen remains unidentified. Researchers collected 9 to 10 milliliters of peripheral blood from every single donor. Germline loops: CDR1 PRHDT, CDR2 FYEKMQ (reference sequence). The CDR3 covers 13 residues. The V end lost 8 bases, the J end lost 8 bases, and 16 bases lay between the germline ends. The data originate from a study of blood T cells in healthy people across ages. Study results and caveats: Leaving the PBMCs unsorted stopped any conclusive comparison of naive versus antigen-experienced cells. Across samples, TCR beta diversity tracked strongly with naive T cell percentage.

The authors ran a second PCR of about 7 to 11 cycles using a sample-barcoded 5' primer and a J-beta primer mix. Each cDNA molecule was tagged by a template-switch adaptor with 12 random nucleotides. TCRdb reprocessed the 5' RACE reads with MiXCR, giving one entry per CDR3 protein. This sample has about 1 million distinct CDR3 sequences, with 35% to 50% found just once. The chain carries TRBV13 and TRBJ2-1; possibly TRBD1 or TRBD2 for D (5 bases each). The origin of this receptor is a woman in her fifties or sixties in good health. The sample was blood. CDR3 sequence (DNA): TGTGCCAGCGGAATCCGTGGGGGTCATGAGCAGTTCTTC. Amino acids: CASGIRGGHEQFF. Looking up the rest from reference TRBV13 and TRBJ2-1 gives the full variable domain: AAGVIQSPRHLIKEKRETATLKCYPIPRHDTVYWYQQGPGQDPQFLISFYEKMQSDKGSIPDRFSAQQFSDYHSELNMSSLELGDSALYFCASGIRGGHEQFFGPGTRLTVL.